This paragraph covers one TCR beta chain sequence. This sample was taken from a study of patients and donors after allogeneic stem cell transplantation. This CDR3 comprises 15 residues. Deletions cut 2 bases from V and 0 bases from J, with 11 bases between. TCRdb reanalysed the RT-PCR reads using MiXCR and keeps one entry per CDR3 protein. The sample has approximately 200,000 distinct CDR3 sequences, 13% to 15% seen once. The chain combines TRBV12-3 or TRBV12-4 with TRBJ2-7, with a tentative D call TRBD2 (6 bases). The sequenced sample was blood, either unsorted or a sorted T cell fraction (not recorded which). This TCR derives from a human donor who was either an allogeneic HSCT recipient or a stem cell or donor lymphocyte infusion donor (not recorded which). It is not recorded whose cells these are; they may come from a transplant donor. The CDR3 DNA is TGTGCCAGCAGTTTAAGGGGACTTGGCTCCTACGAGCAGTACTTC. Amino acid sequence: CASSLRGLGSYEQYF.